Relative to its sample, the clone carrying this T cell receptor (beta chain) is medium-sized. A universal primer binding site was introduced by template switching. The final cDNA contained unique molecular identifiers. TCRdb reprocessed the 5' RACE reads via MiXCR and lists one record per CDR3 protein. Among 200,000 to 300,000 distinct CDR3 sequences listed, approximately 10% were seen once. The data belong to a study of identical twins. This CDR3 is 14 amino acids long. Trimming pared 4 bases from V and 5 bases from J, leaving 14 bases between. CDR1 and CDR2 (germline): SEHNR, FQNEAQ (reference sequence).

Sequencing input: memory T cells sorted from blood. The chain uses TRBV7-9 and TRBJ2-5; weak D call: TRBD2 (7 bases). The receptor comes from a man aged 50-60 years in good health. This CDR3 reads CASSSTGGYETQYF. In DNA form, the CDR3 reads TGTGCCAGCAGCTCAACGGGGGGCTATGAGACCCAGTACTTC.